The clone carrying this TCR beta chain has a single count. The antigen remains undetermined. Healthy bone marrow donors made up the donors. The data belong to a study of cytomegalovirus exposure and HLA in healthy donors. The CDR3 runs to 14 residues. Germline CDR1 reads WNHNN; CDR2 reads SYGVQD (reference sequence). Germline trimming cut 5 bases from V and 5 bases from J; bases unmatched to any gene: 9. Broader study findings: With later analysis, a missense DCLRE1C variant became linked to TCR beta V- and J-gene trimming. Previous analysis showed most TCR beta V segments were productive about 90% or about 30% of the time.

PCR amplification relied on 60 Vbeta primers (plus 13 Jbeta primers). Clones were read by immunoSEQ multiplex PCR, and TCRdb kept only the in-frame ones, dropping some. The sample carries tens of thousands of clones, around 80% recorded once. This clonotype was obtained from a middle-aged man in good health and CMV-seronegative. J is TRBJ2-7 and V is TRBV10-1; TRBD1 aligns across 7 bases. Source material: PBMCs. The CDR3, as DNA: TGCGCCAGCAGTTCACAGGGGATTGGCGACGAGCAGTACTTC. Amino acid sequence: CASSSQGIGDEQYF.